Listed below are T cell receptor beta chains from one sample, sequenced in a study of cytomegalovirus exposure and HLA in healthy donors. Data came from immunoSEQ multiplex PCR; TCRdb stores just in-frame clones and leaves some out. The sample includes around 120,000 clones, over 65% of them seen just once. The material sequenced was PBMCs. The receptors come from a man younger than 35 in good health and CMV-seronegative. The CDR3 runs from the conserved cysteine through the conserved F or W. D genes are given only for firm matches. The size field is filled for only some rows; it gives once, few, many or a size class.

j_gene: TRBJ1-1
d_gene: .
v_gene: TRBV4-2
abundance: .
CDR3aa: CASSQPEGGTEAFF
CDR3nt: TGTGCCAGCAGCCAACCCGAAGGGGGCACTGAAGCTTTCTTT

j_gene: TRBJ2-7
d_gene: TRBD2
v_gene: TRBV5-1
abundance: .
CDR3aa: CASSPIAGHYEQYF
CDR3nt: TGCGCCAGCAGCCCTATAGCGGGGCACTACGAGCAGTACTTC

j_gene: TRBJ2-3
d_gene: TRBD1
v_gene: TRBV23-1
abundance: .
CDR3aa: CASSQPIQGAKTSSTDTQYF
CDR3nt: TGCGCCAGCAGTCAGCCTATTCAGGGGGCTAAAACCTCTAGCACAGATACGCAGTATTTT

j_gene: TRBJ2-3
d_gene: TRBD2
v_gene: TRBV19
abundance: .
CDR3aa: CASSLGLVSDTQYF
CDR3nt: TGTGCCAGTAGTCTTGGACTAGTCTCAGATACGCAGTATTTT

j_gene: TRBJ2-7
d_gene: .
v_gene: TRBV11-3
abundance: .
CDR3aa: CASSLDESYEQYF
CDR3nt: TGTGCCAGCAGCTTAGATGAGTCCTACGAGCAGTACTTC

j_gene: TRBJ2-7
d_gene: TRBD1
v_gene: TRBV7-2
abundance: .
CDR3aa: CASSRPGGYEQYF
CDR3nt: TGTGCCAGCAGTCGTCCAGGGGGCTACGAGCAGTACTTC

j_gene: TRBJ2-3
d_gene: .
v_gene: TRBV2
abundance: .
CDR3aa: CASSVRGALDTQYF
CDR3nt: TGTGCCAGCAGTGTCAGGGGGGCCTTGGATACGCAGTATTTT

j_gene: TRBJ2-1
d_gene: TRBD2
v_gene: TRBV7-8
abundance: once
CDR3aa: CASSLTSGGSNEQFF
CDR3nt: TGTGCCAGCAGCTTGACTAGCGGGGGGTCCAATGAGCAGTTCTTC

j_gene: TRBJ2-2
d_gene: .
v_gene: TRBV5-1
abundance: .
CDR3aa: CASSLRGINTGELFF
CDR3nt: TGCGCCAGCAGCTTGAGAGGGATTAACACCGGGGAGCTGTTTTTT

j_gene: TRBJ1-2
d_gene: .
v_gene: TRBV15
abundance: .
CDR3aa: CATSRESLGPLSGGYTF
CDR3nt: TGTGCCACCAGCAGAGAATCGTTGGGCCCCCTAAGTGGCGGCTACACCTTC

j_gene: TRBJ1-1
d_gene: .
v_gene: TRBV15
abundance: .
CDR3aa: CATSRARENTEAFF
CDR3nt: TGTGCCACCAGCAGAGCCCGCGAGAACACTGAAGCTTTCTTT

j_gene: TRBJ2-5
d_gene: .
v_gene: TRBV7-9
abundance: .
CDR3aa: CASSLIQETQYF
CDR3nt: TGTGCCAGCAGCTTAATACAAGAGACCCAGTACTTC

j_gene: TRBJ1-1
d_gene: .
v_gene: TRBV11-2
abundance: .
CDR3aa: CASSIQGVSTEAFF
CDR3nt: TGTGCCAGCAGCATACAGGGAGTTTCCACTGAAGCTTTCTTT

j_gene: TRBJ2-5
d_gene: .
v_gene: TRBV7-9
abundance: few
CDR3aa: CASSPSSGGETQYF
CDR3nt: TGTGCCAGCAGTCCTAGTAGTGGCGGTGAGACCCAGTACTTC

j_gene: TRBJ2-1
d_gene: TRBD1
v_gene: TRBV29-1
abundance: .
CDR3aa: CSVALTGESEQFF
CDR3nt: TGCAGCGTTGCTTTGACAGGGGAAAGTGAGCAGTTCTTC

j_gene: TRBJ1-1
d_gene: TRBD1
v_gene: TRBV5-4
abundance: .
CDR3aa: CASSLGAGQGAHGNTEAFF
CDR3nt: TGTGCCAGCAGCTTGGGAGCGGGACAGGGGGCGCACGGGAACACTGAAGCTTTCTTT

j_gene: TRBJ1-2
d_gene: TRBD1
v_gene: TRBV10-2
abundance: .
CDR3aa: CASSENVIGTGVNYGYTF
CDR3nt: TGCGCCAGCAGTGAGAATGTGATTGGGACAGGAGTTAACTATGGCTACACCTTC

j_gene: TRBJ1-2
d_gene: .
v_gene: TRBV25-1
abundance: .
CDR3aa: CASSELGSPYGYTF
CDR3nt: TGTGCCAGCAGTGAATTGGGCAGCCCCTATGGCTACACCTTC

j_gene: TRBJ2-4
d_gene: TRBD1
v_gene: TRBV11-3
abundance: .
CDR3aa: CASSLGGGGQGDIQYF
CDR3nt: TGTGCCAGCAGCTTAGGGGGGGGCGGACAGGGGGACATTCAGTACTTC

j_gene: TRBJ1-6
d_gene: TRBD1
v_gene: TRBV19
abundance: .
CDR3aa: CASSISGGAQSPLHF
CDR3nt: TGTGCCAGTAGTATCTCAGGGGGCGCACAGTCACCCCTCCACTTT

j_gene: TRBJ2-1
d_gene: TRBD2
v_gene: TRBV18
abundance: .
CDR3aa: CASSPLFPAGGYNEQFF
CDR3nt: TGTGCCAGCTCACCACTGTTTCCAGCGGGGGGTTACAATGAGCAGTTCTTC

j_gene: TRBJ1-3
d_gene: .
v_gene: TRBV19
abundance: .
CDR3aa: CATQQLLGERNTIYF
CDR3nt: TGTGCGACCCAACAGTTATTGGGAGAAAGAAACACCATATATTTT

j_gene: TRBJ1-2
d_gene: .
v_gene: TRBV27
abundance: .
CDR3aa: CASGRGSRGSGYTF
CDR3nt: TGTGCCAGCGGGCGGGGCTCCCGAGGGTCGGGCTACACCTTC

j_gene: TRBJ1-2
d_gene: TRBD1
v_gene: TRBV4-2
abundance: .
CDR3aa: CASSPGDRGSYGYTF
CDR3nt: TGTGCCAGCAGCCCCGGGGACAGGGGAAGCTATGGCTACACCTTC

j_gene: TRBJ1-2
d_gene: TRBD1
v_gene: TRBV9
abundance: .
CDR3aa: CASSVSNRGGYTF
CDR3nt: TGTGCCAGCAGCGTATCAAACAGGGGTGGCTACACCTTC

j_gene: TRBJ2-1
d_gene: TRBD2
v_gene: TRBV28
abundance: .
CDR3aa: CASSLPGGGYNEQFF
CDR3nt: TGTGCCAGCAGCCTGCCCGGGGGAGGGTACAATGAGCAGTTCTTC

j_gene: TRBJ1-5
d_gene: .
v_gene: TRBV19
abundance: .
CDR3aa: CASSSDNNSNQPQHF
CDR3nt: TGTGCCAGTAGTTCGGACAACAATAGCAATCAGCCCCAGCATTTT

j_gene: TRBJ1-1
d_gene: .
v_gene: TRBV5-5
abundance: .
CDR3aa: CASSLPLLQGFGMNTEAFF
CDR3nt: TGTGCCAGCAGCTTGCCCTTACTACAGGGTTTCGGGATGAACACTGAAGCTTTCTTT

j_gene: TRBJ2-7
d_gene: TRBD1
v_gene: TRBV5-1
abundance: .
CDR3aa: CASSYYTGQGYEQYF
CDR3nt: TGCGCCAGCAGCTACTATACGGGACAGGGCTACGAGCAGTACTTC

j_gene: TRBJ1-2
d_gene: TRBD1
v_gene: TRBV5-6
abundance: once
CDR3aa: CASSPGQGHRGYTF
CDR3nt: TGTGCCAGCAGCCCAGGACAGGGCCATCGTGGCTACACCTTC

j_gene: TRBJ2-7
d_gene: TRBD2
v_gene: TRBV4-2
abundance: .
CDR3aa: CASSQAAGLAGGGEQYF
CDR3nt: TGTGCCAGCAGCCAAGCCGCGGGACTAGCGGGGGGAGGCGAGCAGTACTTC

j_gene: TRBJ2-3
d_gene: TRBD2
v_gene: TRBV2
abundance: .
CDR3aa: CASLSGGLTDTQYF
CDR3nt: TGTGCCAGCCTTAGCGGGGGCCTCACAGATACGCAGTATTTT

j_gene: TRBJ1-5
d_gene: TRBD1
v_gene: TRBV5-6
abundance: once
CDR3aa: CASSFGTGHQPQHF
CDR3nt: TGTGCCAGCAGCTTCGGGACAGGGCATCAGCCCCAGCATTTT

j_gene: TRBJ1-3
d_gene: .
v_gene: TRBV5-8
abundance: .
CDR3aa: CASSLGFTGNTIYF
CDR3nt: TGTGCCAGCAGCTTGGGTTTCACTGGAAACACCATATATTTT

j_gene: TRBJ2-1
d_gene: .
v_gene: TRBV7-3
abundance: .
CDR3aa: CASSLTPSRGTEQFF
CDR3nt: TGTGCCAGCAGCTTAACCCCCTCGCGGGGGACAGAGCAGTTCTTC

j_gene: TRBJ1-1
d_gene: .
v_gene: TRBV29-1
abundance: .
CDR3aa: CSVALLNTEAFF
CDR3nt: TGCAGCGTTGCCCTGTTGAACACTGAAGCTTTCTTT

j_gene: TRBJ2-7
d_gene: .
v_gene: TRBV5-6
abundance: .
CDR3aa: CASSTGQFEQYF
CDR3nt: TGTGCCAGCAGCACTGGACAGTTCGAGCAGTACTTC

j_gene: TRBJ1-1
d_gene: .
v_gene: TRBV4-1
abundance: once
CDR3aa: CASSHARTDTTEAFF
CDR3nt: TGCGCCAGCAGCCACGCCAGGACAGACACCACTGAAGCTTTCTTT

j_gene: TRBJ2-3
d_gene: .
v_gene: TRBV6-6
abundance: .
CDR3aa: CATIKGNPADTQYF
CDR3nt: TGTGCCACCATCAAGGGGAATCCGGCAGATACGCAGTATTTT

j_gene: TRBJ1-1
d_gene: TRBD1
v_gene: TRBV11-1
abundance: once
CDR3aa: CASSLKRSGGCEAFF
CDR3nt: TGTGCCAGCAGCTTAAAAAGATCAGGGGGCTGTGAAGCTTTCTTT

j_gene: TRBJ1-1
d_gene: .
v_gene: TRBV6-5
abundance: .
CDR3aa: CASGEPGTEAFF
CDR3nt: TGTGCCAGCGGAGAACCGGGGACTGAAGCTTTCTTT

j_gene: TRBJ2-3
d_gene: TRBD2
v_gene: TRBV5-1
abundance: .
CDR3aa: CASAPGGFDTDTQYF
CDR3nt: TGCGCCAGCGCACCCGGGGGGTTCGACACAGATACGCAGTATTTT

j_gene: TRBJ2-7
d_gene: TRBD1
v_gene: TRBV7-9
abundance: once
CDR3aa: CASSSTDRQTYEQYF
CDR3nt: TGTGCCAGCAGCTCCACGGACAGGCAAACCTACGAGCAGTACTTC

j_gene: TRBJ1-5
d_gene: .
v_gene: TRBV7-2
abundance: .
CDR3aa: CASRLSIGVHQPQHF
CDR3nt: TGTGCCAGCAGACTTAGTATAGGGGTTCACCAGCCCCAGCATTTT

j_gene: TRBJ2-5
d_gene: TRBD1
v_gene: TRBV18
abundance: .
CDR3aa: CASSVLEGQGETQYF
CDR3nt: TGTGCCAGCTCAGTCCTTGAGGGACAGGGGGAGACCCAGTACTTC

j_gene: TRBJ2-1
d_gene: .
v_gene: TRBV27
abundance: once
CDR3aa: CASSLASNDEQFF
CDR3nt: TGTGCCAGCAGTTTGGCCTCCAACGATGAGCAGTTCTTC

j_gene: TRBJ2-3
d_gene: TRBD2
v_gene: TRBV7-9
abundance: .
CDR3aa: CASSPGGSRDTQYF
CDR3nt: TGTGCCAGCAGCCCGGGGGGATCTCGGGATACGCAGTATTTT

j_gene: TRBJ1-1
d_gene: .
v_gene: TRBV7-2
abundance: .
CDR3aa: CASSFARANTEAFF
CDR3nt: TGTGCCAGCAGCTTCGCCAGGGCGAACACTGAAGCTTTCTTT

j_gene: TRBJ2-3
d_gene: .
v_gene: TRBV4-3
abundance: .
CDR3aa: CASSQGVRTDTQYF
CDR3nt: TGCGCCAGCAGCCAAGGCGTCCGGACAGATACGCAGTATTTT

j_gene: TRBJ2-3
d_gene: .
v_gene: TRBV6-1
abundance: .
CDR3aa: CASRQTGASTDTQYF
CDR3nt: TGTGCCAGCAGGCAGACAGGAGCTAGCACAGATACGCAGTATTTT

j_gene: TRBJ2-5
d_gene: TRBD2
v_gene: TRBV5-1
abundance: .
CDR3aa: CASSRGLAGDMEQYF
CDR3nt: TGCGCCAGCAGCCGGGGACTAGCGGGGGATATGGAGCAGTACTTC

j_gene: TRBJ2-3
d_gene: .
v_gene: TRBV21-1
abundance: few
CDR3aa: CASSKEGCPSTDTQYF
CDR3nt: TGTGCCAGCAGCAAAGAGGGGTGTCCTAGCACAGATACGCAGTATTTT

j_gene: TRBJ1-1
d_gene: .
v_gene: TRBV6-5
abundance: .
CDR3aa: CASSRGTEAFF
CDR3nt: TGTGCCAGCAGCCGCGGCACTGAAGCTTTCTTT

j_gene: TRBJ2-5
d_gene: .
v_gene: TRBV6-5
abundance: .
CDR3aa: CASSYSSTQETQYF
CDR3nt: TGTGCCAGCAGTTACTCGTCCACTCAAGAGACCCAGTACTTC